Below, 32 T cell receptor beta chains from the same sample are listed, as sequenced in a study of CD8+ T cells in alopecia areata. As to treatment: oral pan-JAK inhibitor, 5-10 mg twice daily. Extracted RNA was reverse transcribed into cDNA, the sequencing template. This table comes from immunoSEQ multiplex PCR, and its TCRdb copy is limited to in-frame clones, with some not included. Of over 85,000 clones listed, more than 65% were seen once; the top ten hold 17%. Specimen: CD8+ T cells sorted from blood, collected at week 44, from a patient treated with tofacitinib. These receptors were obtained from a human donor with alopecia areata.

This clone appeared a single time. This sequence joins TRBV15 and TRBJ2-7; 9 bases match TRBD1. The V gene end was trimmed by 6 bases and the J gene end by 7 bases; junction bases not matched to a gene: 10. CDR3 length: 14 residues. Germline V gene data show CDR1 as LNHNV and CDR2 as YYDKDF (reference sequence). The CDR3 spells CATSGVGGTGEQYF. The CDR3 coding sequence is TGTGCCACCAGTGGGGTGGGCGGGACAGGGGAGCAGTACTTC. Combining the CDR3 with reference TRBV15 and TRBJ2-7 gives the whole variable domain DAMVIQNPRYQVTQFGKPVTLSCSQTLNHNVMYWYQQKSSQAPKLLFHYYDKDFNNEADTPDNFQSRRPNTSFCFLDIRSPGLGDTAMYLCATSGVGGTGEQYFGPGTRLTVT.

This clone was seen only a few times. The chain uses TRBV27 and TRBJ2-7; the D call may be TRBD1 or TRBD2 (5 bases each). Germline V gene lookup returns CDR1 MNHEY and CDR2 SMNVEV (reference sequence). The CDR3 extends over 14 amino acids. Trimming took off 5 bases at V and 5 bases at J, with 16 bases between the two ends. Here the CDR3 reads CASSITRGRDEQYF. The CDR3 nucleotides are TGTGCCAGCAGTATAACCCGGGGCCGTGACGAGCAGTACTTC.

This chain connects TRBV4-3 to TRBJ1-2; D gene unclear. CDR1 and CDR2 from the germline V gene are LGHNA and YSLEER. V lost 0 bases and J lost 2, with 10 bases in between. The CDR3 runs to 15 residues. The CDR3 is CASSQDRNGNYGYTF. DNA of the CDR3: TGCGCCAGCAGCCAAGATCGCAACGGAAACTATGGCTACACCTTC.

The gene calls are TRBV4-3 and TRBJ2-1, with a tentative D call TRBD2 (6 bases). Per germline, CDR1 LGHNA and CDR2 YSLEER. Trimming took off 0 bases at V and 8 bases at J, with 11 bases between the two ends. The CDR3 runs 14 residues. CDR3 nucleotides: TGCGCCAGCAGCCAAGAACTAGCCAGCGATGAGCAGTTCTTC. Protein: CASSQELASDEQFF.

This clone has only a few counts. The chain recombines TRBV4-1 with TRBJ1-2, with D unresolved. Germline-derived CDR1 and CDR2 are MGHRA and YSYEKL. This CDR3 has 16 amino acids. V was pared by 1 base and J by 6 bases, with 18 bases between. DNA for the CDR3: TGCGCCAGCAGCCAAGGCCCGGACTCCCTCCTTAATGGCTACACCTTC. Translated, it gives CASSQGPDSLLNGYTF.

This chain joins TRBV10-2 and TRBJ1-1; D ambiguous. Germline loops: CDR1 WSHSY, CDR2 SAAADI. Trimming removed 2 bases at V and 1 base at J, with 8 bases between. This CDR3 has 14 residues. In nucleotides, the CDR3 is TGCGCCAGCAGTGAGCCAAGGGAGAACACTGAAGCTTTCTTT. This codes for CASSEPRENTEAFF.

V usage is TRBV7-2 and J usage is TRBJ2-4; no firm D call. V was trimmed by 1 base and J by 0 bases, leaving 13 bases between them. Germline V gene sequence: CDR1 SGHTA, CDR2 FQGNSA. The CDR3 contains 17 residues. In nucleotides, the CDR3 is TGTGCCAGCAGCTTAGACTCAGGAAGTGGAGCCAAAAACATTCAGTACTTC. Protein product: CASSLDSGSGAKNIQYF. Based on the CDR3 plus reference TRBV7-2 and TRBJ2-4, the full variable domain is GAGVSQSPSNKVTEKGKDVELRCDPISGHTALYWYRQSLGQGLEFLIYFQGNSAPDKSGLPSDRFSAERTGGSVSTLTIQRTQQEDSAVYLCASSLDSGSGAKNIQYFGAGTRLSVL.

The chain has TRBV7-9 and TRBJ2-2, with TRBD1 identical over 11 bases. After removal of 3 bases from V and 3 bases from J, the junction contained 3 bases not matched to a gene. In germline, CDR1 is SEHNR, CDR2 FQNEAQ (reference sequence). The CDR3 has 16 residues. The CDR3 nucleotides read TGTGCCAGCAGCTTCCCGGGACAGGGGGACACCGGGGAGCTGTTTTTT. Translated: CASSFPGQGDTGELFF. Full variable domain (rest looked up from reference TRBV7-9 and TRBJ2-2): DTGVSQNPRHKITKRGQNVTFRCDPISEHNRLYWYRQTLGQGPEFLTYFQNEAQLEKSRLLSDRFSAERPKGSFSTLEIQRTEQGDSAMYLCASSFPGQGDTGELFFGEGSRLTVL.

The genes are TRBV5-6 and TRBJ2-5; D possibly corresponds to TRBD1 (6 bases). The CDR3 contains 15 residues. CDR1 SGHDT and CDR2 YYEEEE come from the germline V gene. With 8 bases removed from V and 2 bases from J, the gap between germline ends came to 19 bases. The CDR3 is CASSPGVGMQETQYF. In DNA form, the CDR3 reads TGTGCCAGTAGCCCAGGGGTTGGGATGCAAGAGACCCAGTACTTC.

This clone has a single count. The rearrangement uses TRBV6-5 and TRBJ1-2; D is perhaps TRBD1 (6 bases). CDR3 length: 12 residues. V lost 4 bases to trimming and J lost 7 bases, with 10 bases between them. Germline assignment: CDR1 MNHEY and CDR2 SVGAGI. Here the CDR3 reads CASSSGGGGYTF. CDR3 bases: TGTGCCAGCAGTTCGGGGGGCGGTGGCTACACCTTC.

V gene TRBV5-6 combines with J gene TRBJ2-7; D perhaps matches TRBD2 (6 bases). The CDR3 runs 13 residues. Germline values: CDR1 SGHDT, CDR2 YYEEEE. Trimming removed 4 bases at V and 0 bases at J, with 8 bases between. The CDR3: CASSPGLSYEQYF. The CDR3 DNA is TGTGCCAGCAGCCCGGGACTCTCCTACGAGCAGTACTTC.

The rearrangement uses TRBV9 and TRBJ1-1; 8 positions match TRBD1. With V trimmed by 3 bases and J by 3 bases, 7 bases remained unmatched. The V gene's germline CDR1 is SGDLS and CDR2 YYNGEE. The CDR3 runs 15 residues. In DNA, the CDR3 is TGTGCCAGCAGCGGGACAGGGTCGTTGGACACTGAAGCTTTCTTT. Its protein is CASSGTGSLDTEAFF.

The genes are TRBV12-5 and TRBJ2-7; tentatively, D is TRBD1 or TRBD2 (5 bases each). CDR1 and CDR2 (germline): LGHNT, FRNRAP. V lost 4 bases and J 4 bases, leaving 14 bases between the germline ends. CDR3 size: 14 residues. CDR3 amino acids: CASGSTSEGYEQYF. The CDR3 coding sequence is TGTGCTAGTGGTTCGACTTCCGAGGGGTACGAGCAGTACTTC.

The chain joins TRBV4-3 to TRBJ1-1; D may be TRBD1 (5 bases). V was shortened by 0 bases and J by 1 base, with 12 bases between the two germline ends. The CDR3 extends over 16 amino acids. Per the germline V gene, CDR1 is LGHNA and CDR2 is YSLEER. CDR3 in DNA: TGCGCCAGCAGCCAAGATCAAGGCGGGGGGAACACTGAAGCTTTCTTT. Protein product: CASSQDQGGGNTEAFF.

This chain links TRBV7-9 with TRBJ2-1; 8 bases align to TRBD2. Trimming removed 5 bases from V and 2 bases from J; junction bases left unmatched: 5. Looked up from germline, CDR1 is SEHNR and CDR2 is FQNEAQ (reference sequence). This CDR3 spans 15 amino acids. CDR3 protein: CASSIIAGTYNEQFF. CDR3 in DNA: TGTGCCAGCAGCATAATAGCGGGAACCTACAATGAGCAGTTCTTC.

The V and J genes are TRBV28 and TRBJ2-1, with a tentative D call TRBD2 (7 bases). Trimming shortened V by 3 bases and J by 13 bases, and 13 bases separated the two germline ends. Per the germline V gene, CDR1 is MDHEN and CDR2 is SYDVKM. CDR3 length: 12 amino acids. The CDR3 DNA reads TGTGCCAGCAGTTTGGGCGGGGGCCGACAGTTCTTC. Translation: CASSLGGGRQFF.

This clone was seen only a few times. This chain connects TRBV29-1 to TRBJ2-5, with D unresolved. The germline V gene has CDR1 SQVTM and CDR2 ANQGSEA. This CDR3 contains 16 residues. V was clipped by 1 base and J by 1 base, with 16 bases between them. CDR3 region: CSVEALTGGPQETQYF. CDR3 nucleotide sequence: TGCAGCGTTGAAGCCCTGACTGGCGGCCCCCAAGAGACCCAGTACTTC.

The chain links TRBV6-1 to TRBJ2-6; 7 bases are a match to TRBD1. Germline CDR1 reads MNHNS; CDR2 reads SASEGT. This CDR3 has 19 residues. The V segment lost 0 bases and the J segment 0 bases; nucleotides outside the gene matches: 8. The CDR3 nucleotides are TGTGCCAGCAGTGAAGCGGAGACAGGGATTAACTCTGGGGCCAACGTCCTGACTTTC. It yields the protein CASSEAETGINSGANVLTF.

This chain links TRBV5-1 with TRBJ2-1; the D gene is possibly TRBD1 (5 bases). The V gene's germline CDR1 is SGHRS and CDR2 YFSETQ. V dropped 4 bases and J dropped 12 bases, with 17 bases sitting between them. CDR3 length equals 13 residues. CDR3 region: CASSATGPDVQFF. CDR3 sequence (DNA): TGCGCCAGCAGCGCCACAGGCCCTGATGTGCAGTTCTTC.

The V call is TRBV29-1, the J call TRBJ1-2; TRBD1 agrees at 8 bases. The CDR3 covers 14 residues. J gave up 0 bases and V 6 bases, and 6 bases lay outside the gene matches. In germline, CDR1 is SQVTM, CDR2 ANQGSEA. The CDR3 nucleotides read TGCAGCGTCGGGGGGACAGGATCTAACTATGGCTACACCTTC. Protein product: CSVGGTGSNYGYTF.

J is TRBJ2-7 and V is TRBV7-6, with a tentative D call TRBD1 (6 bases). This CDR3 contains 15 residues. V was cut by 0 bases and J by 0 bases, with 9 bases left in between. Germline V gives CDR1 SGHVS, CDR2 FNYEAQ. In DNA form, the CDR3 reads TGTGCCAGCAGCTTAGCGACAGGAAGCTCCTACGAGCAGTACTTC. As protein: CASSLATGSSYEQYF.

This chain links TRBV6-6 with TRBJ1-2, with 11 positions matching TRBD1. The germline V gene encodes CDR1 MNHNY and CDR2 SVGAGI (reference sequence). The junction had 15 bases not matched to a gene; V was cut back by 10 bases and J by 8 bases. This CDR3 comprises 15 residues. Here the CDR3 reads CATSFDGQGARGYTF. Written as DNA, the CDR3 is TGTGCCACCTCCTTTGATGGACAGGGGGCTCGCGGCTACACCTTC.

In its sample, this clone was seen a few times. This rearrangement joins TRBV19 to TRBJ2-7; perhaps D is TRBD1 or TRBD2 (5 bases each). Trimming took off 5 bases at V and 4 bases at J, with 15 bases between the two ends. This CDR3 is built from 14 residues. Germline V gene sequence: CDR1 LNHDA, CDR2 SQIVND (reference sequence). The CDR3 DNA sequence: TGTGCCAGTAGTCCCCGGGACGTAAGGTACGAGCAGTACTTC. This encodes CASSPRDVRYEQYF.

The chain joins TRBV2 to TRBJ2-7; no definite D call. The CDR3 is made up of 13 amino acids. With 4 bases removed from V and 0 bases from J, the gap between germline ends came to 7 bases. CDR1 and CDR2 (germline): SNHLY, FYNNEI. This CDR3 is CASSATSSYEQYF. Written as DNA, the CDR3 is TGTGCCAGCAGTGCAACAAGCTCCTACGAGCAGTACTTC. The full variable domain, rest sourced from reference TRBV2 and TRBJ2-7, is EPEVTQTPSHQVTQMGQEVILRCVPISNHLYFYWYRQILGQKVEFLVSFYNNEISEKSEIFDDQFSVERPDGSNFTLKIRSTKLEDSAMYFCASSATSSYEQYFGPGTRLTVT.

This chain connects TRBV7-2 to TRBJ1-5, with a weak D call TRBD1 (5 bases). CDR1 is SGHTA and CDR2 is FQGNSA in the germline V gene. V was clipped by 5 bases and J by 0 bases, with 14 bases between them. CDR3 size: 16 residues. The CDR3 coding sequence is TGTGCCAGCAGCCAAACAGGATTCGATAGCAATCAGCCCCAGCATTTT. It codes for CASSQTGFDSNQPQHF.

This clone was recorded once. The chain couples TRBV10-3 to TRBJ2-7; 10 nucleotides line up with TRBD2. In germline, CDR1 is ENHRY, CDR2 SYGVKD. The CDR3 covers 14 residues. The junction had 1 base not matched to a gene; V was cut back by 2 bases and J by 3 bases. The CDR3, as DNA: TGTGCCATCAGTGAGGCTAGCGGGGGCTACGAGCAGTACTTC. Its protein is CAISEASGGYEQYF.

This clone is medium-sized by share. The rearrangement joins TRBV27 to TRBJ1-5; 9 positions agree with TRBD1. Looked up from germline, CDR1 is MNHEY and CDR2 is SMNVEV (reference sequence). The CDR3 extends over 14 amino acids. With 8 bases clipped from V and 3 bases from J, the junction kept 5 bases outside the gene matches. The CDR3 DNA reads TGTGCCAGCCAACAGGGGGCGGACAATCAGCCCCAGCATTTT. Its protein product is CASQQGADNQPQHF.

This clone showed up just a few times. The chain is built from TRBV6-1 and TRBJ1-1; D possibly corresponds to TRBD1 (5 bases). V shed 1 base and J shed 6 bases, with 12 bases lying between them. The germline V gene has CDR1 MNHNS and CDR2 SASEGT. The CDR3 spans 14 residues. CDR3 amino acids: CASSEDQGWAEAFF. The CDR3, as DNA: TGTGCCAGCAGTGAAGACCAGGGCTGGGCTGAAGCTTTCTTT.

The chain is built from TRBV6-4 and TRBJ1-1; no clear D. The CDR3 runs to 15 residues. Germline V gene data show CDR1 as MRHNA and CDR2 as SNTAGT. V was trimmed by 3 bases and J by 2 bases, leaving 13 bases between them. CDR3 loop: CASSESSAPNTEAFF. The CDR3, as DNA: TGTGCCAGCAGTGAATCGTCAGCTCCCAACACTGAAGCTTTCTTT.

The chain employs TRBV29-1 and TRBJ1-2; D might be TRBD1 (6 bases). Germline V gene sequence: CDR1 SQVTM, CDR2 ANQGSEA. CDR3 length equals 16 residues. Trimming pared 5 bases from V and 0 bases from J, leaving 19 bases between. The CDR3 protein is CSVIGQTQSTNYGYTF. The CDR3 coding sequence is TGCAGCGTTATCGGACAGACACAAAGCACTAACTATGGCTACACCTTC.

The CDR3 protein is CASSDTGGNEQFF. The CDR3 bases are TGTGCCAGCAGTGATACGGGGGGCAATGAGCAGTTCTTC. The rearrangement links TRBV6-4 to TRBJ2-1, with 7 nucleotides matching TRBD2. CDR3 length equals 13 residues. The trim removed 3 bases at V and 6 bases at J, leaving 2 bases unmatched. Germline V gene data show CDR1 as MRHNA and CDR2 as SNTAGT.

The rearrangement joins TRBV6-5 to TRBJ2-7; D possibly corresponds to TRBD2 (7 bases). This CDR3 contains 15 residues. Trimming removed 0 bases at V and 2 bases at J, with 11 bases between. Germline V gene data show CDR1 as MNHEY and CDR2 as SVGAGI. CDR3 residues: CASSYSWEGAYEQYF. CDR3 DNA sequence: TGTGCCAGCAGTTACTCTTGGGAGGGGGCCTACGAGCAGTACTTC.